The 22 T cell receptor beta chains reported below all come from one sample, sequenced in a study of post-analysis software for immune sequencing data. Points from the study as a whole: TRBV5-6, TRBV5-1 and TRBV20-1 were among roughly five TRBV segments more frequent in patients than controls.

Incorporated into the TCR beta cDNA libraries were unique molecular identifiers, which served to reduce PCR and sequencing biases. Each CDR3 protein is one row after TCRdb ran MiXCR on the PCR reads. The sample has about 200,000 distinct CDR3 sequences, about 30% seen once; the top ten hold less than 4%. Their antigen targets remain unknown. Material for sequencing was blood. These TCRs come from a girl aged 2-17 years with multiple sclerosis.

Of note for this clonotype: A much larger clone lies a single base off, so this may be a read error. The rearrangement links TRBV15 to TRBJ2-1; D might be TRBD1 or TRBD2, each matching 6 bases. This CDR3 region has 17 residues. Germline CDR1 reads LNHNV; CDR2 reads YYDKDF (reference sequence). As DNA, the CDR3 is TGTGCCACCAGCGGAGAACGGCGTACCGGGGGCATCGATGAGCAGTTCTTC. Its translation is CATSGERRTGGIDEQFF. Together with reference TRBV15 and TRBJ2-1, the CDR3 gives the full variable domain: DAMVIQNPRYQVTQFGKPVTLSCSQTLNHNVMYWYQQKSSQAPKLLFHYYDKDFNNEADTPDNFQSRRPNTSFCFLDIRSPGLGDTAMYLCATSGERRTGGIDEQFFGPGTRLTVL.

This clonotype was counted only a few times. The chain joins TRBV7-3 to TRBJ1-1; D is undetermined. Germline V CDR1 and CDR2: SGHTA, FQGTGA. The CDR3 runs 16 residues. V lost 5 bases and J 1 base, leaving 17 bases between the germline ends. CDR3 nucleotides: TGTGCCAGCAGCCCTAAGGCCCCGCCCTCGAACACTGAAGCTTTCTTT. The encoded protein is CASSPKAPPSNTEAFF.

The sample holds a few counts of this clonotype. V usage is TRBV9 and J usage is TRBJ1-2; D possibly corresponds to TRBD1 (6 bases). Trimming left V 4 bases short and J 12 bases short, with 19 bases between. Germline values: CDR1 SGDLS, CDR2 YYNGEE. The length of the CDR3 is 13 residues. CDR3 DNA sequence: TGTGCCAGCAGCTCCGGGGGCCCCGGTGGGAACACCTTC. Translated: CASSSGGPGGNTF.

This clonotype was counted many times. The CDR3 reads CASSYSYRGNQPQHF. The CDR3 DNA follows: TGTGCCAGCAGTTACTCGTACAGGGGGAACCAGCCCCAGCATTTT. The chain is built from TRBV6-6 and TRBJ1-5, with 8 bases lining up with TRBD1. V trimming: 0 bases; J trimming: 7 bases; junction bases outside the gene matches: 5. Looked up from germline, CDR1 is MNHNY and CDR2 is SVGAGI (reference sequence). The length of the CDR3 is 15 residues.

This chain uses TRBV11-1 with TRBJ2-5, with D unresolved. The ends were cut back, 5 bases at V and 1 base at J, with 17 bases in the middle. The CDR3 has 16 amino acids. The germline V gene encodes CDR1 SGHAT and CDR2 FQDESV (reference sequence). The CDR3 DNA is TGTGCCAGCAGCCGTGGTTGGTCTAACACCCAAGAGACCCAGTACTTC. It yields the protein CASSRGWSNTQETQYF.

About this clonotype: Since a much larger clone is just one base distant, this may be a read error. The rearrangement links TRBV7-2 to TRBJ2-7, with D perhaps matching TRBD1 (6 bases). The CDR3 has 15 residues. CDR1 is SGHTA and CDR2 is FQGNSA in the germline V gene. Deletions cut 8 bases from V and 2 bases from J, with 19 bases between. The CDR3 bases are TGTGCCAGCGGCCGACAAGAACAGGGCCCCTACGAGCAGTACTTC. This sequence encodes CASGRQEQGPYEQYF.

This clonotype came up many times. The rearrangement joins TRBV24-1 to TRBJ2-7; possible D gene TRBD1, 6 bases. The CDR3 sequence is 14 residues long. Germline assignment: CDR1 KGHDR and CDR2 SFDVKD. V was cut by 5 bases and J by 2 bases, with 12 bases left in between. The CDR3 loop reads CATSGRGSAYEQYF. In DNA, the CDR3 is TGTGCCACCAGTGGCAGGGGATCGGCCTACGAGCAGTACTTC.

V is TRBV7-9 and J is TRBJ2-7; no definite D call. The CDR3 contains 12 residues. V was cut by 4 bases and J by 5 bases, with 9 bases left in between. The germline V gene has CDR1 SEHNR and CDR2 FQNEAQ (reference sequence). The CDR3: CASSWASDEQYF. DNA for the CDR3: TGTGCCAGCAGCTGGGCGAGCGACGAGCAGTACTTC.

A remark on this clonotype: A single base separates this from a much larger clone, so it may be a read error. The chain carries TRBV15 and TRBJ2-1; D is possibly TRBD2 (5 bases). Trimming cost V 0 bases and J 12 bases, with 18 bases left between them. From germline, CDR1 is LNHNV and CDR2 YYDKDF (reference sequence). The CDR3 runs 15 residues. Here the CDR3 reads CATSRDLNGVYGQFF. The CDR3 region has the DNA TGTGCCACCAGCAGAGATCTCAACGGGGTCTATGGGCAGTTCTTC.

This clonotype has a handful of counts. The gene calls are TRBV29-1 and TRBJ1-5, with D hard to call. Germline assignment: CDR1 SQVTM and CDR2 ANQGSEA. This CDR3 spans 13 amino acids. V was pared by 7 bases and J by 6 bases, with 16 bases between. CDR3 DNA sequence: TGCAGCGCTATAGTTACAGTCGGTCAGCCCCAGCATTTT. Protein product: CSAIVTVGQPQHF. Full variable domain (rest looked up from reference TRBV29-1 and TRBJ1-5): SAVISQKPSRDICQRGTSLTIQCQVDSQVTMMFWYRQQPGQSLTLIATANQGSEATYESGFVIDKFPISRPNLTFSTLTVSNMSPEDSSIYLCSAIVTVGQPQHFGDGTRLSIL.

This clonotype was detected only a few times. V is TRBV30 and J is TRBJ2-7; possibly TRBD2 for D (6 bases). The CDR3 extends over 13 amino acids. Trimming removed 3 bases at V and 7 bases at J, with 16 bases between. Germline lookup yields CDR1 GTSNPN and CDR2 SVGIG (reference sequence). This CDR3 reads CAWSLVRAGEQYF. Written as DNA, the CDR3 is TGTGCCTGGAGCCTCGTGAGGGCGGGGGAGCAGTACTTC.

Regarding this clonotype: The CDR3 carries no conserved terminal phenylalanine or tryptophan, so it likely arises from a read error. The genes are TRBV7-3 and TRBJ2-1; the D gene is possibly TRBD2 (5 bases). The CDR3 is made up of 16 amino acids. Germline CDR1 SGHTA, CDR2 FQGTGA. V was cut by 3 bases and J by 0 bases, with 12 bases left in between. The CDR3 sequence is CASSFSGSSSYNEQFC. CDR3 coding DNA: TGTGCCAGCAGCTTTTCGGGGTCCAGCTCCTACAATGAGCAGTTCTGC.

This clonotype was seen at least ten times. The CDR3, as DNA: TGTGCCAGCAGCACCAGACAGCCCAATGAGCAGTTCTTC. Its translation: CASSTRQPNEQFF. The chain couples TRBV7-2 to TRBJ2-1, with a tentative D call TRBD1 (5 bases). Germline V gives CDR1 SGHTA, CDR2 FQGNSA. V dropped 5 bases and J dropped 6 bases, with 11 bases sitting between them. The CDR3 loop spans 13 amino acids.

This clonotype was counted only a few times. The V gene is TRBV4-2, the J gene TRBJ1-6; TRBD1 might be the D (6 bases). Trimming removed 3 bases at V and 18 bases at J, with 12 bases between. CDR1 LGHNA and CDR2 YNFKEQ come from the germline V gene. CDR3 size: 11 residues. The CDR3: CASSQGATPHF. Written as DNA, the CDR3 is TGTGCCAGCAGCCAGGGGGCAACTCCCCACTTT.

This clonotype came up many times. This chain joins TRBV20-1 and TRBJ2-4, with D perhaps assigned TRBD1 or TRBD2 (5 bases each). Per the germline V gene, CDR1 is DFQATT and CDR2 is SNEGSKA (reference sequence). The CDR3 contains 16 residues. The V end lost 2 bases, the J end lost 3 bases, and 17 bases lay between the germline ends. In DNA form, the CDR3 reads TGCAGTGCTAGAAGGGGCGCGGGTCTCGTCAAAAACATTCAGTACTTC. Translation: CSARRGAGLVKNIQYF.

The V call is TRBV5-1, the J call TRBJ1-2; 12 positions agree with TRBD1. The V segment lost 4 bases and the J segment 5 bases; nucleotides outside the gene matches: 9. Germline V gene lookup returns CDR1 SGHRS and CDR2 YFSETQ. The CDR3 loop spans 16 amino acids. CDR3 region: CASSLPGQGADYGYTF. CDR3 nucleotides: TGCGCCAGCAGCCTACCGGGACAGGGGGCCGATTATGGCTACACCTTC.

This clonotype appeared many times. The V gene is TRBV15, the J gene TRBJ2-3; 14 bases align to TRBD2. The CDR3 is 17 amino acids. CDR1 is LNHNV, CDR2 YYDKDF, per germline (reference sequence). Germline trimming cut 3 bases from V and 4 bases from J; bases unmatched to any gene: 6. CDR3 amino acids: CATSRALTSGRADTQYF. In DNA form, the CDR3 reads TGTGCCACCAGCAGGGCCCTGACTAGCGGGAGGGCAGATACGCAGTATTTT.

The table lists this clonotype with many counts. The gene calls are TRBV18 and TRBJ2-3; D remains ambiguous. This CDR3 region has 11 residues. V gave up 8 bases and J gave up 4 bases, with 7 bases separating them. The V gene's germline CDR1 is KGHSH and CDR2 LQKENI. The CDR3 here is CASSPSDTQYF. The CDR3 nucleotides are TGTGCCAGCAGCCCATCAGATACGCAGTATTTT.

In its sample, this clonotype was seen many times. The CDR3, as DNA: TGTGCCAGCAGTTACTTGGGGGCGCAGGACGAGCAGTACTTC. It encodes CASSYLGAQDEQYF. The V gene is TRBV6-6, the J gene TRBJ2-7; tentatively, D is TRBD1 (6 bases). Germline-derived CDR1 and CDR2 are MNHNY and SVGAGI (reference sequence). This CDR3 spans 14 amino acids. The V end was cut by 1 base, the J end by 5 bases, with 12 bases between.

As to this clonotype: A much bigger clone sits one base away, suggesting this may be a read error. The rearrangement links TRBV11-2 to TRBJ2-5; TRBD2 matches at 7 bases. This CDR3 is built from 13 residues. The ends lost 0 bases at V and 5 bases at J; junction bases unmatched: 0. CDR1 and CDR2 (germline): SGHAT, FQNNGV. This chain's CDR3 is CASSLELAETQYF. Here the CDR3 DNA reads TGTGCCAGCAGCTTAGAACTAGCGGAGACCCAGTACTTC.

The chain joins TRBV10-3 to TRBJ2-5; perhaps TRBD2 as D (5 bases). V was pared by 4 bases and J by 5 bases, with 11 bases between. The germline V gene encodes CDR1 ENHRY and CDR2 SYGVKD. The CDR3 totals 13 residues. The CDR3 loop reads CAISGVGGETQYF. The CDR3 bases are TGTGCCATCAGTGGTGTGGGCGGGGAGACCCAGTACTTC.

V usage is TRBV28 and J usage is TRBJ2-5; 7 positions agree with TRBD2. Germline V lookup: CDR1 MDHEN, CDR2 SYDVKM. V was pared by 8 bases and J by 7 bases, with 1 base of the junction left unmatched. This CDR3 comprises 10 residues. The CDR3 DNA follows: TGTGCCAGCGGCGGGGGGACCCAGTACTTC. Its protein product is CASGGGTQYF.